The 17 T cell receptor beta chains in this list originate from one sample, sequenced in a study of blood T cells in healthy people across ages. Through a sample-barcoded 5' primer and a J-beta primer mix, a second PCR was run for roughly 6 to 12 cycles. TCRdb recomputed calls from the 5' RACE reads with MiXCR, one row per CDR3 protein. The sample has 650,000 to 1,000,000 distinct CDR3 sequences; about 46% are singletons. Sequencing was done on a sample of blood. The origin of the receptors is an older man in good health.

The chain uses TRBV12-3 or TRBV12-4 and TRBJ2-7, with TRBD2 matching 8 bases. J gave up 5 bases and V 5 bases, and 11 bases lay outside the gene matches. This CDR3 contains 15 residues. CDR3 residues: CASSDSSGSADEQYF. The CDR3, as DNA: TGTGCCAGCAGTGACTCCAGCGGGAGCGCAGACGAGCAGTACTTC.

This rearrangement joins TRBV6-6 to TRBJ1-5, with a tentative D call TRBD1 (5 bases). The CDR3 is 14 residues long. The V end was cut by 0 bases, the J end by 5 bases, with 8 bases between. Germline CDR1 MNHNY, CDR2 SVGAGI (reference sequence). The CDR3 DNA is TGTGCCAGCAGTTACTCATCGGGGGATCAGCCCCAGCATTTT. Amino acid sequence: CASSYSSGDQPQHF.

This chain links TRBV7-3 with TRBJ2-7; D unclear. Germline values: CDR1 SGHTA, CDR2 FQGTGA. The length of the CDR3 is 13 residues. With 0 bases removed from V and 5 bases from J, the gap between germline ends came to 8 bases. The CDR3 nucleotides read TGTGCCAGCAGCTTAACGGTGAGCAACGAGCAGTACTTC. Its translation is CASSLTVSNEQYF.

The chain links TRBV12-3 or TRBV12-4 to TRBJ2-7, with 15 bases identical to TRBD2. V shed 4 bases and J 7 bases; nucleotides not matched to a gene: 5. The CDR3 has 15 amino acids. The CDR3 loop is CASSSSGTSGREQYF. The CDR3 DNA follows: TGTGCCAGCAGTTCGTCCGGGACTAGCGGGAGGGAGCAGTACTTC.

This clonotype was recorded once. The chain uses TRBV13 and TRBJ2-1; 7 nucleotides match TRBD2. This CDR3 is built from 14 residues. Germline CDR1 PRHDT, CDR2 FYEKMQ (reference sequence). J lost 8 bases, V lost 5 bases, and 9 bases had no gene match. DNA for the CDR3: TGTGCCAGCAGCGTCAACGGGGGGAGGGATGAGCAGTTCTTC. This codes for CASSVNGGRDEQFF.

J is TRBJ2-7 and V is TRBV15, with 8 nucleotides matching TRBD1. Trimming removed 1 base from V and 5 bases from J; junction bases left unmatched: 7. Per germline, CDR1 LNHNV and CDR2 YYDKDF (reference sequence). CDR3 length equals 15 residues. This CDR3 reads CATSRASRGLDEQYF. In DNA, the CDR3 is TGTGCCACCAGCAGAGCAAGCAGGGGGCTTGACGAGCAGTACTTC.

The chain combines TRBV4-2 with TRBJ2-1; weak D call: TRBD2 (7 bases). The V and J ends lost 6 bases and 0 bases respectively, with 21 bases between them. This CDR3 is built from 18 residues. The germline V gene has CDR1 LGHNA and CDR2 YNFKEQ. CDR3 residues: CASSRGGVGCGSYNEQFF. DNA for the CDR3: TGTGCCAGCAGTCGAGGGGGGGTAGGTTGTGGCTCCTACAATGAGCAGTTCTTC.

This clonotype was seen repeatedly, ten times or more. The gene calls are TRBV5-1 and TRBJ2-1, with 8 bases fitting TRBD1. V gave up 3 bases and J gave up 6 bases; unmatched junction bases: 14. This CDR3 has 17 amino acids. CDR1 and CDR2 (germline): SGHRS, YFSETQ. The CDR3 nucleotides are TGCGCCAGCAGCTCCGGAGAGGACAGGGCGAGGGGCAATGAGCAGTTCTTC. It encodes CASSSGEDRARGNEQFF.

Concerning this clonotype: One end of the junction fails to match germline, which may point to a read error. In nucleotides, the CDR3 is TGTGCCTGCAGTTTGGAAGCGGGGCAGGGTGAGCAGTACTTC. Protein product: CACSLEAGQGEQYF. The chain uses TRBV12-3 or TRBV12-4 and TRBJ2-7; 7 nucleotides agree with TRBD2. CDR3 length equals 14 residues.

This clonotype was observed many times. V usage is TRBV15 and J usage is TRBJ2-3, with 7 nucleotides matching TRBD2. V shed 7 bases, J shed 3 bases, and the junction held 10 bases outside the gene matches. This CDR3 is 15 amino acids long. Germline CDR1 LNHNV, CDR2 YYDKDF (reference sequence). CDR3 DNA: TGTGCCACCATGATGGGCGGGAGAGGTACAGATACGCAGTATTTT. It is translated as CATMMGGRGTDTQYF.

This clonotype was seen more than once but under ten times. The rearrangement joins TRBV20-1 to TRBJ2-1; perhaps TRBD1 as D (6 bases). CDR1 and CDR2 from the germline V gene are DFQATT and SNEGSKA (reference sequence). Deletions cut 3 bases from V and 7 bases from J, with 19 bases between. The CDR3 contains 15 residues. This CDR3 is CSASQYRDLQNEQFF. CDR3 nucleotide sequence: TGCAGTGCTAGTCAATACAGGGATCTACAAAATGAGCAGTTCTTC.

This chain uses TRBV5-1 with TRBJ2-1, with 10 bases that match TRBD2. The trim removed 0 bases at V and 10 bases at J, leaving 7 bases unmatched. The CDR3 is 15 residues long. In germline, CDR1 is SGHRS, CDR2 YFSETQ. The CDR3 sequence: CASSLGLAGVEEQFF. DNA of the CDR3: TGCGCCAGCAGCTTGGGGCTAGCGGGAGTAGAGGAGCAGTTCTTC.

Worth noting for this clonotype: One junction end does not reproduce the germline sequence, and a read error may be involved. The genes are TRBV7-2 and TRBJ2-1; TRBD1 or TRBD2 may be the D gene (6 bases each). Germline lookup yields CDR1 SGHTA and CDR2 FQGNSA. The CDR3 runs to 16 residues. The CDR3 spells CASSLAVGGSYNERFF. The CDR3 DNA reads as TGTGCCAGCAGCTTAGCGGTGGGGGGCTCCTACAATGAGCGGTTCTTC. The entire variable domain, with the rest obtained from reference TRBV7-2 and TRBJ2-1, is as follows: GAGVSQSPSNKVTEKGKDVELRCDPISGHTALYWYRQSLGQGLEFLIYFQGNSAPDKSGLPSDRFSAERTGGSVSTLTIQRTQQEDSAVYLCASSLAVGGSYNERFFGPGTRLTVL.

This clonotype was recorded at least ten times. V is TRBV6-2 or TRBV6-3 and J is TRBJ2-1; 8 nucleotides agree with TRBD2. V lost 10 bases and J lost 4; bases outside the gene matches: 9. CDR1 and CDR2 (germline): MNHEY, SVGEGT. The CDR3 totals 14 residues. The CDR3 region has the DNA TGTGCCATCGATGACGGGAGGGCTTACAATGAGCAGTTCTTC. It is translated as CAIDDGRAYNEQFF.

The chain joins TRBV4-2 to TRBJ1-5, with D hard to call. This CDR3 spans 13 amino acids. Looked up from germline, CDR1 is LGHNA and CDR2 is YNFKEQ. The ends were cut back, 2 bases at V and 6 bases at J, with 8 bases in the middle. DNA of the CDR3: TGTGCCAGCAGCCAACGTGGGGTTCAGCCCCAGCATTTT. Translation gives CASSQRGVQPQHF.

CDR3 DNA: TGTGCCAGCAGCCAGCGAGGAGCAACTAATGAAAAACTGTTTTTT. Encoded protein: CASSQRGATNEKLFF. V and J are TRBV3-1 and TRBJ1-4; D gene unclear. The germline V gene encodes CDR1 LGHDT and CDR2 YNNKEL (reference sequence). The CDR3 has 15 residues. Trimming removed 3 bases from V and 0 bases from J, with 8 bases in between. The full variable domain, rest sourced from reference TRBV3-1 and TRBJ1-4, is DTAVSQTPKYLVTQMGNDKSIKCEQNLGHDTMYWYKQDSKKFLKIMFSYNNKELIINETVPNRFSPKSPDKAHLNLHINSLELGDSAVYFCASSQRGATNEKLFFGSGTQLSVL.

The rearrangement uses TRBV2 and TRBJ2-7; TRBD2 might be the D (6 bases). Between the trimmed V and J ends, which lost 6 bases and 7 bases, there was a span of 22 bases. The germline V gene encodes CDR1 SNHLY and CDR2 FYNNEI. The CDR3 has 15 residues. CDR3 in amino acids: CASSGSGYSYNEQYF. The CDR3 nucleotides read TGTGCCAGCAGCGGAAGCGGGTACTCCTACAATGAGCAGTACTTC.